Many counts were recorded for the clone carrying this TCR beta chain. Researchers made TCR beta libraries by using iRepertoire HTBI primers and running Arm-PCR on CDR3 regions. Authors' analysis steps: About 60 TRBV and around 15 TRBJ segments were identified across samples. One entry per CDR3 protein results from TCRdb running MiXCR on the multiplex PCR reads. The authors' filters were not applied to this entry. The top ten hold around 20% of the sample, which has 350,000 to 400,000 distinct CDR3 sequences, 15% to 20% seen once. These data come from a study of regulatory T cells in long-lasting Graves disease. Documented time point: newly diagnosed GD, antithyroid drugs for less than 3 months. RNA extracted from PBMCs served as the sequencing template. The CDR3 covers 14 residues. Germline CDR1 is MDHEN and CDR2 is SYDVKM. Between the trimmed V and J ends, which lost 3 bases and 7 bases, there was a span of 16 bases.

These same records also appear under a second study, on T cells in Graves' hyperthyroidism and ophthalmopathy.

The TCR was taken from a woman aged 18-29 years with Graves disease. The chain recombines TRBV28 with TRBJ2-7; tentative D call: TRBD2 (7 bases). This specimen was peripheral blood mononuclear cells (PBMCs), taken at new diagnosis, from a patient treated with antithyroid drugs. DNA of the CDR3: TGTGCCAGCAGTTTTTCGGGGGGCTTAGTAGAGCAGTACTTC. It translates to CASSFSGGLVEQYF.